This T cell receptor (beta chain) was obtained from a study of blood T cell repertoires in COVID-19. At the level of the study: The United States, Italy and Spain were the sources of the acute and convalescent COVID-19 samples. T cells, B-cell-depleted T cells, or PBMCs provided the cDNA or gDNA that served as material.

The germline V gene has CDR1 SEHNR and CDR2 FQNEAQ (reference sequence). The V gene lost 6 bases and the J gene lost 9 bases, with 12 bases spanning the gap. CDR3 length: 12 residues. Participant age was roughly 18 to 100 years, and participants resided in approximately 25 US areas. TCRdb's table, derived via immunoSEQ multiplex PCR, lists solely in-frame clones and lacks some. The data show roughly 200,000 clones, under 90% seen once. Sequencing was carried out using PBMCs or T cells enriched from blood (not recorded which). This chain joins TRBV7-9 and TRBJ2-1; no reliable D call. The sequence was obtained from a woman aged 25 to 45 with acute COVID-19. Here the CDR3 reads CASSPSSGEQFF. The CDR3 DNA reads TGTGCCAGCAGTCCCTCCTCCGGTGAGCAGTTCTTC.